The entry below describes one T cell receptor (beta chain). The data originate from a study of tumor and adjacent non-tumor tissue in lung cancer. RNA was extracted from bulk tissue without any cell sorting. The library came from three nested PCR rounds adapted from ARM-PCR protocols. TCRdb redid the calling of the multiplex PCR reads with MiXCR, one entry per CDR3 protein. The sample yields 100,000 to 120,000 distinct CDR3 sequences, approximately 87% seen once. The CDR3 spans 14 residues. With 4 bases removed from V and 5 bases from J, the gap between germline ends came to 14 bases. Germline V lookup: CDR1 SGHVS, CDR2 FQNEAQ.

The sequenced sample was lung tumor tissue. This TCR derives from a man aged 65 to 79 with non-small cell lung cancer. This chain links TRBV7-8 with TRBJ2-5; D gene uncertain. CDR3 sequence reads: CASSSGSGPETQYF. The CDR3 DNA reads TGTGCCAGCAGCTCAGGATCGGGCCCGGAGACCCAGTACTTC.